These T cell receptor beta chains were read from a single sample in a study of cytomegalovirus exposure and HLA in healthy donors. The assay was immunoSEQ multiplex PCR, and TCRdb's table has in-frame clones only and misses some. Of some 100,000 clones listed, 75% to 90% are singletons. The sequencing sample was made of PBMCs. Receptor source: a man in his thirties or forties in good health and CMV-seronegative. The CDR3 runs from the conserved cysteine through the conserved F or W. D genes are given only for firm matches. Clone size is shown for a subset of rows, as once, few, many or a class of expanded clone.

>TRBV5-1|NA|TRBJ2-5|TRBD1
TGCGCCAGCAGCTTGGGGGGAACGGACAGGCAAGAGACCCAGTACTTC
CASSLGGTDRQETQYF
>TRBV6-5|NA|TRBJ1-4|NA
TGTGCCAGCAAAAGACAGGAGATTAATGAAAAACTGTTTTTT
CASKRQEINEKLFF
>TRBV4-1|NA|TRBJ1-2|TRBD1
TGCGCCAGCAGCCAGCTCCTGCGGGACAGGGGGGTGGCTAACTATGGCTACACCTTC
CASSQLLRDRGVANYGYTF
>TRBV7-3|NA|TRBJ2-2|NA
TGTGCCAGCAGCTTAATGGCTAGATCAGTCGGGGAGCTGTTTTTT
CASSLMARSVGELFF
>TRBV7-7|NA|TRBJ2-5|NA
TGTGCTAGCAGCTTAGGGGCCGGGATGGAGACCCAGTACTTC
CASSLGAGMETQYF
>TRBV14|few|TRBJ2-1|TRBD2
TGTGCCAGCAGCCCCCGGGGGACTAGCGACCCCCATGAGCAGTTCTTC
CASSPRGTSDPHEQFF
>TRBV6-1|NA|TRBJ2-7|NA
TGTGCCAGCAGTGAACACAGGACGGAGCAGTACTTC
CASSEHRTEQYF
>TRBV18|once|TRBJ1-6|NA
TGTGCCAGCTCACAACAGGGTGAGAATTCACCCCTCCACTTT
CASSQQGENSPLHF
>TRBV2|NA|TRBJ2-1|TRBD1
TGTGCCAGCAGTACCGGGACAGACTACAATGAGCAGTTCTTC
CASSTGTDYNEQFF
>TRBV7-9|NA|TRBJ1-2|TRBD1
TGTGCCAGCAGCTTAGTGCCAGGGGGCCCCTATGGCTACACCTTC
CASSLVPGGPYGYTF
>TRBV10-3|NA|TRBJ1-4|NA
TGTGCCATCTCAGGACAGTTTAATGAAAAACTGTTTTTT
CAISGQFNEKLFF
>TRBV28|NA|TRBJ2-1|NA
TGTGCCAGCAGTTTGCCGGGCTCCTACAATGAGCAGTTCTTC
CASSLPGSYNEQFF
>TRBV15|NA|TRBJ2-7|TRBD2
TGTGCCACCAGCAGGGATTTATCTAGGGGAGGGGCTAGCTCCTACGAGCAGTACTTC
CATSRDLSRGGASSYEQYF
>TRBV28|NA|TRBJ2-7|NA
TGTGCCAGCAGTGCGGGACAGAACTACGAGCAGTACTTC
CASSAGQNYEQYF
>TRBV2|NA|TRBJ2-7|NA
TGTGCCAGCAGTGTGTCAGATTCCTACGAGCAGTACTTC
CASSVSDSYEQYF
>TRBV10-3|few|TRBJ2-7|TRBD2
TGTGCCATCAGACAGCGGGAGGGAACCGAGCAGTACTTC
CAIRQREGTEQYF
>TRBV27|NA|TRBJ2-7|TRBD1
TGTGCCAGCAGTTTAAGGTCGGGACAGGGGGTATACGAGCAGTACTTC
CASSLRSGQGVYEQYF
>TRBV5-1|NA|TRBJ2-3|TRBD2
TGCGCCACTGGGAAAGCGGGGGGCACAGATACGCAGTATTTT
CATGKAGGTDTQYF
>TRBV28|NA|TRBJ2-5|NA
TGTGCCAGCAGAGCCCTCCGTGAGACCCAGTACTTC
CASRALRETQYF
>TRBV5-4|NA|TRBJ2-7|NA
TGTGCCAGCAGCTTTGGGGGCAGCTCCTACGAGCAGTACTTC
CASSFGGSSYEQYF
>TRBV9|NA|TRBJ1-1|NA
TGTGCCAGCAGCGTAGATGCGGGGACTGAAGCTTTCTTT
CASSVDAGTEAFF
>TRBV6-6|once|TRBJ1-2|TRBD1
TGTGCCAGCAGTTACTCAGACAGGGCTAACTATGGCTACACCTTC
CASSYSDRANYGYTF
>TRBV7-2|NA|TRBJ2-1|TRBD2
TGTGCCAGCAGCTTCCTAGCGGGGGCCTACAATGAGCAGTTCTTC
CASSFLAGAYNEQFF
>TRBV11-2|NA|TRBJ2-7|TRBD1
TGTGCCAGCAGTTCCACGGACAGGGGTCCCTACGAGCAGTACTTC
CASSSTDRGPYEQYF
>TRBV9|NA|TRBJ2-2|NA
TGTGCCAGCAGCGTAGAATATCGCACCGGGGAGCTGTTTTTT
CASSVEYRTGELFF
>TRBV28|NA|TRBJ1-2|TRBD1
TGTGCCAGCAGTTTAGGGGACAGGGGAGAGTATGGCTACACCTTC
CASSLGDRGEYGYTF
>TRBV7-3|NA|TRBJ2-7|TRBD1
TGTGCCAGCAGCTTAATGGGGACAGGGGGCTACGAGCAGTACTTC
CASSLMGTGGYEQYF
>TRBV19|NA|TRBJ2-5|NA
TGTGCCAGTAGCGCAGGAGGGGAGACCCAGTACTTC
CASSAGGETQYF
>TRBV7-8|few|TRBJ2-3|TRBD2
TGTGCCAGCAGCTGGACTAGCGGTAGCACAGATACGCAGTATTTT
CASSWTSGSTDTQYF
>TRBV10-3|NA|TRBJ2-6|TRBD1
TGTGCCATCAGGAAGGACAGGTTCGTCTCTGGGGCCAACGTCCTGACTTTC
CAIRKDRFVSGANVLTF
>TRBV7-3|NA|TRBJ2-7|NA
TGTGCCAGCAGCCCTCCCCCCAGCTCCTACGAGCAGTACTTC
CASSPPPSSYEQYF
>TRBV5-6|NA|TRBJ2-1|NA
TGTGCCAGCAGCCGTCGTTTGGCTAATGAGCAGTTCTTC
CASSRRLANEQFF
>TRBV30|NA|TRBJ1-5|TRBD1
TGTGCCTGGACGACAGGGGGCGATCAGCCCCAGCATTTT
CAWTTGGDQPQHF
>TRBV27|NA|TRBJ2-3|TRBD2
TGTGCCAGCAGTTCCAAACTAGCGGGTCCCACAGATACGCAGTATTTT
CASSSKLAGPTDTQYF
>TRBV5-1|NA|TRBJ2-2|TRBD1
TGCGCCAGCAGCTCGGGACAGTTAGCCGGGGAGCTGTTTTTT
CASSSGQLAGELFF
>TRBV11-3|NA|TRBJ1-5|NA
TGTGCCAGCAGCTTAGTCCGGGGTTGGAATCAGCCCCAGCATTTT
CASSLVRGWNQPQHF
>TRBV10-3|NA|TRBJ1-1|TRBD1
TGTGCCATCAGTGGACAGGGGGATGAAGCTTTCTTT
CAISGQGDEAFF
>TRBV27|NA|TRBJ2-1|NA
TGTGCCAGAAAGGAGGGGAGACTTTACAATGAGCAGTTCTTC
CARKEGRLYNEQFF
>TRBV5-1|NA|TRBJ2-7|TRBD2
TGCGCCAGCAGCTCGAGACTAGCGGGGGGGCTCAACGAGCAGTACTTC
CASSSRLAGGLNEQYF
>TRBV9|NA|TRBJ1-1|NA
TGTGCCACCACATCTTTAAGTGATGCGGACACTGAAGCTTTCTTT
CATTSLSDADTEAFF
>TRBV29-1|NA|TRBJ1-1|NA
TGCAGCGTCTCCTCCGTAGGGACAGAAGCTTTCTTT
CSVSSVGTEAFF
>TRBV28|NA|TRBJ1-1|NA
TGTGCCAGCAGTTTGGCGGAGGTCACTGAAGCTTTCTTT
CASSLAEVTEAFF
>TRBV7-9|NA|TRBJ2-7|TRBD2
TGTGCCAGCAGCTTAGAGGCTAGCGGGCTAGAGAAGGCCTACGAGCAGTACTTC
CASSLEASGLEKAYEQYF
>TRBV5-1|once|TRBJ1-1|NA
TGCGCCAGCAGCTCCCAGGGAAGTGGGAACACTGAAGCTTTCTTT
CASSSQGSGNTEAFF
>TRBV5-6|NA|TRBJ1-1|TRBD1
TGTGCCAGCAGCCTCGGAGGGGGCATCACTGAAGCTTTCTTT
CASSLGGGITEAFF
>TRBV5-1|NA|TRBJ2-1|TRBD2
TGCGCCAGCACCCGACTAGCGGGAGCCTATGAGCAGTTCTTC
CASTRLAGAYEQFF
>TRBV5-1|once|TRBJ2-7|TRBD1
TGCGCCAGCAGCCCCGGGACAGGGGGCAACGAGCAGTACTTC
CASSPGTGGNEQYF
>TRBV7-9|few|TRBJ2-7|TRBD1
TGTGCCAGCAGCTACCGACAGGGTGGTGAGCAGTACTTC
CASSYRQGGEQYF